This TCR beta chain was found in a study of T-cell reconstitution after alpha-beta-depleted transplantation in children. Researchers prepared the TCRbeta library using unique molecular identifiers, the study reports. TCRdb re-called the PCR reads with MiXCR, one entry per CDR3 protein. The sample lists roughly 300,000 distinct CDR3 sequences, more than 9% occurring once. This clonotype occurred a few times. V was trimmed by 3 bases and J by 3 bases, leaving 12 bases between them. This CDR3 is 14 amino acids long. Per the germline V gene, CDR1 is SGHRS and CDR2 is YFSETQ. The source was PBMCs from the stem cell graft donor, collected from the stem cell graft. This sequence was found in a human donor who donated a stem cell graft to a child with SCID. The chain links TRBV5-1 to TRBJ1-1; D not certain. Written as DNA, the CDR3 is TGCGCCAGCAGCTCGGCGAGGGAGGACACTGAAGCTTTCTTT. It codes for CASSSAREDTEAFF.